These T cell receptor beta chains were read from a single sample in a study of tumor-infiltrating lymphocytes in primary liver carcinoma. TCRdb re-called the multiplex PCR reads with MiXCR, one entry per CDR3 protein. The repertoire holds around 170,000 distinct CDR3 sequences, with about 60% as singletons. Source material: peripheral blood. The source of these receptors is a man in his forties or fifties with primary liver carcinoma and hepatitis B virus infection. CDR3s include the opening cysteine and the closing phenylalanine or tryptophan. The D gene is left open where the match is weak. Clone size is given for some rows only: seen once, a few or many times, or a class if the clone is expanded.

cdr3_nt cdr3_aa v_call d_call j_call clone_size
TGTGCCAGCAGCTTAGGTTCGGGACAGTCCCAGCATTTT CASSLGSGQSQHF TRBV7-9 TRBD1 TRBJ1-5 -
TGCAGCGTTGATGCTAAGGGGGGCGGCTACACCTTC CSVDAKGGGYTF TRBV29-1 - TRBJ1-2 -
TGTGCTAGCAGCACCGGGACGGTGGCCGACGGCTACATCTTC CASSTGTVADGYIF TRBV6-5 - TRBJ1-2 -
TGTGCCGGCAGCTTAAATTTCCGACAGGGGGACACTGAAGCTTTCTTT CAGSLNFRQGDTEAFF TRBV11-2 TRBD1 TRBJ1-1 -
TGTGCCAGCAGGAACCTTGGGGATATAGTTAATTCACCCCTCCACTTT CASRNLGDIVNSPLHF TRBV6-5 - TRBJ1-6 -
TGTGCCAGCAGTTACTCGCCAGGGGGCTATGAGACCCAGTACTTC CASSYSPGGYETQYF TRBV6-5 TRBD1 TRBJ2-5 -
TGCAGCGTTGAACCCCTGTCTAGCGGGACCTACAATGAGCACTTCTTC CSVEPLSSGTYNEHFF TRBV29-1 TRBD2 TRBJ2-1 -
TGTGCCAGCAGTGAAGCGGGGTCGGTGTGGAATGAGCAGTTCTTC CASSEAGSVWNEQFF TRBV6-2/TRBV6-3 TRBD2 TRBJ2-1 -
TGCAGTGCTAGAGATTCGAAAGCGAACACCGGGGAGCTGTTTTTT CSARDSKANTGELFF TRBV20-1 - TRBJ2-2 once
TGTGCCAGCAGCCGGGGGGTAAGGGTCCTGAACGAACATGGCCACACCTTC CASSRGVRVLNEHGHTF TRBV6-6 - TRBJ1-2 -
TGTGCCAGCAGTTTACTTGCCGCCTACAAGCAGTACTTC CASSLLAAYKQYF TRBV28 - TRBJ2-7 -
TGTGCCAGCAGTGTGTCGCGGGCCAACTACAATGAGCAGTTCTTC CASSVSRANYNEQFF TRBV6-1 - TRBJ2-1 -
TGTGCCAGCAGCTGTGACAGTCAAGAGAACCAGTACTTC CASSCDSQENQYF TRBV11-2 - TRBJ2-5 -
TGTGCCAGCAATAGCCCCAACACCGGGGAGCTGTTTTTT CASNSPNTGELFF TRBV6-5 - TRBJ2-2 many
TGTGTCAGCACGAAGGATACTATGAACACTGAAGCTTTCTTT CVSTKDTMNTEAFF TRBV6-1 - TRBJ1-1 -
TGTGCCATCAGTCTGAGGGAAGTTGGCGAGCAGTACTTC CAISLREVGEQYF TRBV10-3 - TRBJ2-7 few
TGCGCCCCGAGAGGGACTAGCGGGGCAGATACGCAGTATTTT CAPRGTSGADTQYF TRBV10-1 TRBD2 TRBJ2-3 few
TGTGCCAGCAGTGAAGATGGGACGCCCCGGGCAAGAGGCTACACCTTC CASSEDGTPRARGYTF TRBV6-1 - TRBJ1-2 once
TGTGCCAGCAGCTTGCGGCTAGCGTCCTACGAGCAGTACTTC CASSLRLASYEQYF TRBV11-2 - TRBJ2-7 many
TGTGCCAGTATGTACACAGGGGACACCACCTACGAGCAGTACTTC CASMYTGDTTYEQYF TRBV11-2 TRBD1 TRBJ2-7 -
TGTGCCAGCAGTCCTAAGGACGAGCAGTACTTC CASSPKDEQYF TRBV6-6 - TRBJ2-7 -
TGTGCCAGCAGTGAGGTTCTGAATCGGCCCCAGCATTTT CASSEVLNRPQHF TRBV6-1 - TRBJ1-5 once
TGTGCCAGCAGCACCTCCTGGGGGTACGAGCAGTACTTC CASSTSWGYEQYF TRBV7-8 - TRBJ2-7 -
TGTGCCAGCAGTTACTCAGGACCAGGAAGCCACGAGCAGTACTTC CASSYSGPGSHEQYF TRBV6-6 - TRBJ2-7 -
TGTGCCTGCAGTGAGGGGTTTGATCAGCCCCAGCATTTT CACSEGFDQPQHF TRBV6-1 - TRBJ1-5 -
TGCGCCAGCAGTGGTAGGGGACTAGCGGGAGACGAGCAGTTCTTC CASSGRGLAGDEQFF TRBV10-1 TRBD2 TRBJ2-1 -
TGTGCCAGCAGCCCGCGACAAGCGGGACGAGGAGATACGCAGTATTTT CASSPRQAGRGDTQYF TRBV11-2 TRBD2 TRBJ2-3 -
TGTGCCAGCAGCCCTGCTGGGGGGCACACTGAAGCTTTCTTT CASSPAGGHTEAFF TRBV4-2 - TRBJ1-1 few
TGTGCCAGCCTGGAGGGAGGGATCGGCACTGAAGCTTTCTTT CASLEGGIGTEAFF TRBV6-5 - TRBJ1-1 -
TGTGCCAGCAGTCCCCTGGAGGGGACTCGATTCGGCGGGGAGCTGTTTTTT CASSPLEGTRFGGELFF TRBV2 - TRBJ2-2 -
TGTGCCAGCAGCTCGAGCTACAGGGGTGGACAGACCCAGTACTTC CASSSSYRGGQTQYF TRBV11-2 TRBD1 TRBJ2-5 -
TGTGCCAGCAGTTTGAGGGGACTAGTCACAGATACGCAGTATTTT CASSLRGLVTDTQYF TRBV12-3/TRBV12-4 TRBD2 TRBJ2-3 many
TGTGCCAGTAGCTTACACCAAGAGACCCAGTACTTC CASSLHQETQYF TRBV13 - TRBJ2-5 -
TGTGCCAGCAGAATGAGGCAGGGCGGGGGCGAGCAGTACTTC CASRMRQGGGEQYF TRBV11-2 TRBD2 TRBJ2-7 many
TGCAGCGTTGGTCTACGCAGGGCCTCTGGGGCCAACGTCCTGACTTTC CSVGLRRASGANVLTF TRBV29-1 - TRBJ2-6 many
TGTGCCAGCAGCTTAGTACAGGACCAGCCCCAGCATTTT CASSLVQDQPQHF TRBV11-2 - TRBJ1-5 many
TGTGCCAGCAGCGTCGCAGGGATGAGGGAGACCCAGTACTTC CASSVAGMRETQYF TRBV14 - TRBJ2-5 few
TGTGCCAGTAGTATCCTGGCGGGCGGCACCGATCAGCCCCAGCATTTT CASSILAGGTDQPQHF TRBV19 - TRBJ1-5 -
TGTGCCAGCAGTCCTCGAAGGGATGGAGATGATACGCAGTATTTT CASSPRRDGDDTQYF TRBV6-1 - TRBJ2-3 -
TGTCCCAGTACTACAGGTCAGAGGGGCAATGAGCAGTTCTTT CPSTTGQRGNEQFF TRBV12-3/TRBV12-4 - TRBJ2-1 -
TGTGCCAGCAGGGGCGGGGCGAACAATGAGCAGTTCTTC CASRGGANNEQFF TRBV7-9 - TRBJ2-1 -
TGCGCCAGCACGCCTACCTTCGGAGGCAAGCATTACTTC CASTPTFGGKHYF TRBV10-1 - TRBJ2-7 -
TGTGCCTGGAGTGTGCCGGGTCCTGAAGCTTTCTTT CAWSVPGPEAFF TRBV30 - TRBJ1-1 -
TGCGGAGTTGAGCCGGCGGACATTGCTCAAGAGACCCAGTACTTC CGVEPADIAQETQYF TRBV29-1 - TRBJ2-5 -
TGTGCCAGCAGCCAAGAGGTGGAGGGACGCCTTCAAGAGACCCAGTACTTC CASSQEVEGRLQETQYF TRBV4-2 - TRBJ2-5 -
TGTGCCAGCAGCCCCCCCAGGGGAACTCAAGAGACCCAATACTTC CASSPPRGTQETQYF TRBV6-6 - TRBJ2-5 once
TGTGCCAGCAGCATAAGCCGACAGGGCATTCAGTACTTC CASSISRQGIQYF TRBV11-3 TRBD1 TRBJ2-4 -
TGTGCCAGCCGTATCCGGGACTATAATTCACCCCTCCACTTT CASRIRDYNSPLHF TRBV6-1 - TRBJ1-6 once
TGTGCCAGCAGTGGGCAGGGCCGGAGGGATGAGCAGTTCTTC CASSGQGRRDEQFF TRBV6-1 - TRBJ2-1 -
TGTGCCAAGACCTTAACCGACGGTGCCTACGAGCAGTACTTC CAKTLTDGAYEQYF TRBV11-2 - TRBJ2-7 -
TGTGCCTGGAGTGCAATACCTGACAGGGGTCACCGAGGCTACACCTTC CAWSAIPDRGHRGYTF TRBV30 TRBD1 TRBJ1-2 few
TGTGCCAGCAATTCCCCACAGGGAGCCACTGAAGCTCTCTTT CASNSPQGATEALF TRBV28 - TRBJ1-1 -